These 12 T cell receptor beta chains came from one sample sequenced in a study of monozygotic twins with inflammatory bowel disease (dated by TCRdb to between 2017 and 2020). Libraries were constructed by 5' RACE. Sequencing took place on an Illumina HiSeq 2500. TCRdb reanalyzed the reads, keeping one entry per CDR3 protein sequence and omitting DNA. The table kept for this sample lists 150,000 to 200,000 distinct CDR3 sequences. Roughly 7% of the sample lies in the top ten. Input material: blood. Receptors were obtained from a human donor with ulcerative colitis or Crohn's disease, or a healthy co-twin of an affected twin (not recorded which).

The chain carries TRBV5-5 and TRBJ2-1. Germline V gene data show CDR1 as SGHKS and CDR2 as YYEKEE (reference sequence). The CDR3 runs 16 residues. The CDR3 region is CASSSLTGSSYNEQFF.

The chain employs TRBV5-1 and TRBJ2-2; the D gene TCRdb calls, TRBD1, cannot be checked with no DNA. The germline CDR1 and CDR2 sequences are SGHRS and YFSETQ. The CDR3 consists of 14 residues. The CDR3: CASQQGPNTGELFF.

This chain connects TRBV6-2 or TRBV6-3 to TRBJ2-4. The CDR3 loop spans 16 amino acids. The germline V gene has CDR1 MNHEY and CDR2 SVGEGT. The CDR3 is CASSRGGALAKNIQYF.

The CDR3 sequence: CASILGQGLFETQYF. This chain connects TRBV5-1 to TRBJ2-5; absent DNA, TCRdb's TRBD1 call cannot be checked. This CDR3 is built from 15 residues. Per the germline V gene, CDR1 is SGHRS and CDR2 is YFSETQ.

The V call is TRBV5-1, the J call TRBJ2-7. The CDR3 runs to 13 residues. CDR1 and CDR2 from the germline V gene are SGHRS and YFSETQ. The CDR3 region is CASSFAQSSEQYF.

The V gene is TRBV5-1, the J gene TRBJ2-1. Germline V gene lookup returns CDR1 SGHRS and CDR2 YFSETQ. The CDR3 has 14 amino acids. The CDR3 protein is CASSSGDTLNEQFF.

The chain joins TRBV4-3 to TRBJ1-2; there is no DNA to check the TCRdb D call of TRBD1. Germline values: CDR1 LGHNA, CDR2 YSLEER. The CDR3 totals 16 residues. This chain's CDR3 is CASSQVGTGEDYGYTF.

This chain joins TRBV28 and TRBJ2-4. The CDR3 totals 14 residues. Germline V gene sequence: CDR1 MDHEN, CDR2 SYDVKM. The CDR3: CASNIALAKNIQYF.

The chain couples TRBV12-3 or TRBV12-4 to TRBJ1-3; TCRdb reports TRBD1, a call that lacks DNA to check it against. There are 15 residues in the CDR3. The CDR3 spells CASSSGQGAGNIIYF.

The chain couples TRBV6-1 to TRBJ2-5; the D call from TCRdb, TRBD2, cannot be confirmed without DNA. CDR1 and CDR2 from the germline V gene are MNHNS and SASEGT. The CDR3 loop spans 14 amino acids. This CDR3 is CASTNTGEGETQYF.

This chain uses TRBV25-1 with TRBJ1-1; the TRBD1 assignment by TCRdb is unverifiable without DNA. CDR1 and CDR2 (germline): MGHDK, SYGVNS. CDR3 size: 15 residues. Here the CDR3 reads CASSEGRTGGTEAFF.

The chain uses TRBV7-9 and TRBJ2-7; TCRdb returns TRBD2, unconfirmable since there is no DNA. Germline values: CDR1 SEHNR, CDR2 FQNEAQ (reference sequence). The CDR3 runs to 14 residues. CDR3: CASRPLAGAYEQYF.